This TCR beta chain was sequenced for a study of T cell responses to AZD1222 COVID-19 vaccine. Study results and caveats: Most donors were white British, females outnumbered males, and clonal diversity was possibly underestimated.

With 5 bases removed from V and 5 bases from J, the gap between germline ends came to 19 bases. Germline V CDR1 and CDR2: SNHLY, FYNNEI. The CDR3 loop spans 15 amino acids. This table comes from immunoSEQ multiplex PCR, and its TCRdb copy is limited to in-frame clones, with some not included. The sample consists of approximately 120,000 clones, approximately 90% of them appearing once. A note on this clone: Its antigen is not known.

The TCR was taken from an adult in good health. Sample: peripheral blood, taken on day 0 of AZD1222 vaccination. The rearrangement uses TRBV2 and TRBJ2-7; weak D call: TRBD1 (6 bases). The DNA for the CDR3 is TGTGCCAGCAGTCTAAATACAGGGAAGCAAGACGAGCAGTACTTC. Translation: CASSLNTGKQDEQYF.